This T cell receptor (beta chain) was found in a study of blood T cell repertoires in COVID-19. On the study more broadly: Samples came from the United States, Italy and Spain, spanning acute and convalescent COVID-19. From T cells, B-cell-depleted T cells, or PBMCs came the material, which was cDNA or gDNA.

The CDR3 runs 16 residues. Looked up from germline, CDR1 is SGHVS and CDR2 is FQNEAQ. The J segment lost 7 bases and the V segment lost 0 bases, leaving 8 bases of the junction unmatched. Authors' data handling: Amplified reference gene primers provided the basis for estimating nucleated cell counts. Clones were sequenced by immunoSEQ multiplex PCR, and TCRdb holds only the in-frame ones, with some missing. The DNA gave D and trimming, while V, J and clone size come from that table. In the table there are 150,000 or so clones, approximately 74% of which are singletons. V and J are TRBV7-8 and TRBJ2-1; TRBD2 matches 8 bases. The receptor was isolated from a woman older than 75 with acute or convalescent COVID-19. Sequencing was done on a sample of peripheral blood. CDR3 region: CASSLASGGRRNEQFF. Written as DNA, the CDR3 is TGTGCCAGCAGCTTAGCGAGTGGCGGGAGGCGGAATGAGCAGTTCTTC.